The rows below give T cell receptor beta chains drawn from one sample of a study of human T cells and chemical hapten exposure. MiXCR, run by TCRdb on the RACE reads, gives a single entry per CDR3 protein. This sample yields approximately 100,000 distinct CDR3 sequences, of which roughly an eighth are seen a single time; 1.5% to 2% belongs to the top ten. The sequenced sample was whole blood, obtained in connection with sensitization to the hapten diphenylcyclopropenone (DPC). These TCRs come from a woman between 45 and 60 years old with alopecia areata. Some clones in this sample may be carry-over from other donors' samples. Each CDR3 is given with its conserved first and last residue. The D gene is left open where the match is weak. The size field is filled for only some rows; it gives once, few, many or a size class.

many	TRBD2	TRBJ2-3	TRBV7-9	CASSFRLAGTQWGTDTQYF	TGTGCCAGCAGCTTTCGACTAGCGGGGACTCAGTGGGGCACAGATACGCAGTATTTT
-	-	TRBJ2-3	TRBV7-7	CASSLKWADTQYF	TGTGCCAGCAGCTTAAAATGGGCAGATACGCAGTATTTT
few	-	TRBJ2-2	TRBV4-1	CASSQDGGLRELFF	TGCGCCAGCAGCCAAGATGGGGGACTCAGGGAGCTGTTTTTT
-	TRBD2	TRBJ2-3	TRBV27	CASSLSASGRATDTQYF	TGTGCCAGCAGTTTAAGTGCTAGCGGGAGGGCCACAGATACGCAGTATTTT
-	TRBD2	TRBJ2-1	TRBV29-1	CSALAGNEQFF	TGCAGCGCATTAGCGGGAAATGAGCAGTTCTTC
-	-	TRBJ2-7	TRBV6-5	CASTPEGIREQYF	TGTGCCAGCACTCCTGAGGGGATCCGGGAGCAGTACTTC
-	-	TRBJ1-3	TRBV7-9	CASTLPEYDTIYF	TGTGCCAGCACCCTCCCGGAGTACGACACCATATATTTT
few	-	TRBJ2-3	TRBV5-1	CASRETGFSSTDTQYF	TGCGCCAGCAGAGAGACAGGATTCTCTAGCACAGATACGCAGTATTTT
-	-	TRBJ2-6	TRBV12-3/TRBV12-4	CASSSLMRGQVISGANVLTF	TGTGCCAGCAGTTCCCTCATGAGGGGACAAGTAATCTCTGGGGCCAACGTCCTGACTTTC
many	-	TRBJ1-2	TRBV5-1	CASSLESGLYGYTF	TGCGCCAGCAGCTTGGAGTCAGGGCTGTATGGCTACACCTTC
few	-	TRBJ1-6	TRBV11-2	CASSLGSSDNSPLHF	TGTGCCAGCAGCTTAGGATCTTCGGATAATTCACCCCTCCACTTT
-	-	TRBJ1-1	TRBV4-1	CASSQEGSLNTEAFF	TGCGCCAGCAGCCAAGAGGGCAGTTTGAACACTGAAGCTTTCTTT
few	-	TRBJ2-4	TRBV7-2	CASSLALGSGFSYF	TGTGCCAGCAGCTTAGCGCTGGGTAGCGGTTTTTCCTACTTC
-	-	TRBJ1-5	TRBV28	CASSPALYSNQPQHF	TGTGCCAGCAGTCCGGCACTATATAGCAATCAGCCCCAGCATTTT
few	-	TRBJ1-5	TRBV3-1	CASSRGSGQPQHF	TGTGCCAGCAGCCGGGGATCTGGTCAGCCCCAGCATTTT
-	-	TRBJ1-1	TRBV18	CASRLDNLLDTEAFF	TGTGCCAGCCGCTTAGACAACTTACTGGACACTGAAGCTTTCTTT
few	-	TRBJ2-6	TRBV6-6	CASKPGAGANVLTF	TGTGCCAGCAAGCCCGGGGCTGGGGCCAACGTCCTGACTTTC
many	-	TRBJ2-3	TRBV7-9	CASSGSVADTQYF	TGTGCCAGCAGCGGGAGCGTAGCCGATACGCAGTATTTT
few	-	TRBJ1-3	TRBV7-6	CASTTGRSGNTIYF	TGTGCCAGTACTACAGGGAGGTCTGGAAACACCATATATTTT
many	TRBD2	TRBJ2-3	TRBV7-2	CASSFSGGYTDTQYF	TGTGCCAGCAGCTTTAGCGGGGGGTACACAGATACGCAGTATTTT
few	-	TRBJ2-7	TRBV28	CASSLWQGQYF	TGTGCCAGCAGTTTATGGCAGGGGCAGTACTTC
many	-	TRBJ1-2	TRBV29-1	CSVVWSGRSGYTF	TGCAGCGTTGTTTGGTCAGGGAGAAGCGGCTACACCTTC
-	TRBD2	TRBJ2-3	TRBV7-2	CASSLSTSSGGDTQYF	TGTGCCAGCAGCTTATCGACTAGCAGTGGTGGGGATACGCAGTATTTT
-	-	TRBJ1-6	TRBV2	CASSPSEASRSPLHF	TGTGCCAGCAGTCCTTCAGAGGCTTCGAGGTCACCCCTCCACTTT
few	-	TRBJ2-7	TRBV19	CASSREVTYEQYF	TGTGCCAGTAGTAGGGAGGTTACCTACGAGCAGTACTTC
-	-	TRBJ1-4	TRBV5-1	CASSLTGVSEKLFF	TGCGCCAGCAGCTTGACGGGAGTGAGTGAAAAACTGTTTTTT
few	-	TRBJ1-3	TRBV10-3	CAISESFRRTSGNTIYF	TGTGCCATCAGTGAGTCGTTTCGTAGGACATCAGGAAACACCATATATTTT
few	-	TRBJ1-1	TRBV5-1	CASSLVSARVNTEAFF	TGCGCCAGCAGCTTGGTCTCTGCCCGGGTGAACACTGAAGCTTTCTTT
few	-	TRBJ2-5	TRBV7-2	CASSPSSRGGTQYF	TGTGCCAGCAGCCCCTCTAGTAGAGGGGGGACCCAGTACTTC
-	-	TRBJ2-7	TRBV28	CASQFSSYEQYF	TGTGCCAGCCAGTTCAGCTCCTACGAGCAGTACTTC
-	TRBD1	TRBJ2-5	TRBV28	CASTGGHQETQYF	TGTGCCAGCACAGGGGGCCACCAAGAGACCCAGTACTTC
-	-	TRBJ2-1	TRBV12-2	CASRFGSGNEQFF	-